This T cell receptor beta chain was sequenced during a study of T cell repertoires in cytomegalovirus infection. Overall study context: HLA-C-restricted CMV epitopes, recently identified, and well-studied HLA-B-restricted ones were used by the study. In public TCR beta signatures, there were indications of both CMV infection and matching HLA type.

The CDR3 totals 16 residues. The V segment lost 0 bases and the J segment 4 bases; nucleotides outside the gene matches: 11. CDR1 and CDR2 (germline): DFQATT, SNEGSKA (reference sequence). Overall study results and limits: Ex vivo, HLA-C-restricted CMV-specific TCR beta clonotypes prevailed over the rest of the response.

TCRdb re-called the reads through MiXCR, storing one row per CDR3 protein. The sample consists of 830,000 or so distinct CDR3 sequences, approximately 29% of them appearing once. This clonotype was observed a handful of times. No antigen is known for it. This TCR was sampled from a human donor in good health (CMV status not recorded). Some clones in this sample may be carry-over from other donors' samples. Here the sequenced sample was cultured CD8+ T cells from PBMCs, taken from culture after CMV antigen stimulation. This chain links TRBV20-1 with TRBJ1-2; 7 bases line up with TRBD1. The CDR3 is CSARERTTGVGYGYTF. CDR3 nucleotides: TGCAGTGCTAGAGAGCGTACCACAGGGGTGGGCTATGGCTACACCTTC.